The 15 T cell receptor beta chains below all came from one sample that was sequenced in a study of T cells after yellow fever vaccination. TCRdb called the 5' RACE reads again in MiXCR, with one record for every CDR3 protein. The table lists about 310,000 distinct CDR3 sequences, around 4% of them singletons. Sequenced material: PBMCs, taken on the day of the yellow fever booster vaccination. The receptors come from a man aged 18-30 years who received the YFV17D yellow fever vaccine.

This clonotype was seen a few times. CDR3 in DNA: TGTGCCAGCAGCTTCGGGACAGGGAGTAGGGAGACCCAGTACTTC. Its translation: CASSFGTGSRETQYF. The V call is TRBV3-1, the J call TRBJ2-5, with 9 bases aligning to TRBD1. The J segment lost 5 bases and the V segment lost 5 bases, leaving 9 bases of the junction unmatched. Germline lookup yields CDR1 LGHDT and CDR2 YNNKEL (reference sequence). The CDR3 extends over 15 amino acids.

This clonotype was recorded a few times. The rearrangement links TRBV7-9 to TRBJ2-7; D perhaps matches TRBD2 (5 bases). With 5 bases removed from V and 4 bases from J, the gap between germline ends came to 18 bases. Germline V lookup: CDR1 SEHNR, CDR2 FQNEAQ (reference sequence). This CDR3 is 15 amino acids long. CDR3 coding DNA: TGTGCCAGCAGCCGCCTCCGGGGAGAGCTTTACGAGCAGTACTTC. Translation: CASSRLRGELYEQYF.

This clonotype was found a few times. This sequence joins TRBV18 and TRBJ2-1; the D gene is possibly TRBD1 (5 bases). Trimming pared 3 bases from V and 2 bases from J, leaving 14 bases between. Germline V gene lookup returns CDR1 KGHSH and CDR2 LQKENI. This CDR3 region has 16 residues. CDR3 in amino acids: CASSPPGHTAYNEQFF. CDR3 nucleotides: TGTGCCAGCTCACCTCCCGGACATACCGCCTACAATGAGCAGTTCTTC.

This clonotype was detected ten times or more. The chain couples TRBV21-1 to TRBJ2-7; the table names TRBD1, a call not compared with the DNA. TRBV21-1 is listed as a pseudogene. The CDR3 runs 15 residues. This CDR3 reads CASSTRQGVSYEQYF. CDR3 sequence (DNA): TGTGCCAGCAGCACCCGACAGGGGGTATCCTACGAGCAGTACTTC.

This clonotype was observed at least ten times. The gene calls are TRBV5-4 and TRBJ2-3; 8 bases are a match to TRBD2. CDR3 length: 16 amino acids. V shed 4 bases, J shed 3 bases, and the junction held 10 bases outside the gene matches. Looked up from germline, CDR1 is SGHNT and CDR2 is YYREEE (reference sequence). CDR3 loop: CASSRRDRGGTDTQYF. In DNA, the CDR3 is TGTGCCAGCAGCAGAAGGGACCGGGGGGGTACAGATACGCAGTATTTT. The whole variable domain, remainder taken from reference TRBV5-4 and TRBJ2-3, is ETGVTQSPTHLIKTRGQQVTLRCSSQSGHNTVSWYQQALGQGPQFIFQYYREEENGRGNFPPRFSGLQFPNYSSELNVNALELDDSALYLCASSRRDRGGTDTQYFGPGTRLTVL.

This clonotype was detected ten times or more. The V and J genes are TRBV7-9 and TRBJ1-1; 7 bases map to TRBD1. The CDR3 is 13 residues long. Trimming cost V 5 bases and J 3 bases; bases outside gene matches: 3. In germline, CDR1 is SEHNR, CDR2 FQNEAQ (reference sequence). CDR3 residues: CASSATGDTEAFF. CDR3 bases: TGTGCCAGCAGCGCCACAGGGGACACTGAAGCTTTCTTT.

This chain connects TRBV25-1 to TRBJ2-4; D uncertain. This CDR3 contains 16 residues. From germline, CDR1 is MGHDK and CDR2 SYGVNS. Trimming pared 6 bases from V and 1 base from J, leaving 16 bases between. CDR3 region: CASRALGQEAKNIQYF. CDR3 DNA sequence: TGTGCCAGCAGGGCGCTCGGTCAGGAGGCCAAAAACATTCAGTACTTC.

The gene calls are TRBV5-5 and TRBJ2-1; no definite D call. Germline CDR1 reads SGHKS; CDR2 reads YYEKEE (reference sequence). This CDR3 contains 16 residues. V was shortened by 6 bases and J by 0 bases, with 16 bases between the two germline ends. The CDR3 sequence: CASIDPRLRSYNEQFF. CDR3 DNA: TGTGCCAGCATTGACCCACGGTTACGCTCCTACAATGAGCAGTTCTTC. The variable domain in full, completed from reference TRBV5-5 and TRBJ2-1, reads DAGVTQSPTHLIKTRGQQVTLRCSPISGHKSVSWYQQVLGQGPQFIFQYYEKEERGRGNFPDRFSARQFPNYSSELNVNALLLGDSALYLCASIDPRLRSYNEQFFGPGTRLTVL.

The CDR3 here is CASSVLEETQYF. CDR3 nucleotides: TGTGCCAGCAGCGTTCTGGAGGAGACCCAGTACTTC. The V gene is TRBV9, the J gene TRBJ2-5; D is uncertain. Trimming stripped 2 bases from V and 5 bases from J, with 7 bases between. The V gene's germline CDR1 is SGDLS and CDR2 YYNGEE. CDR3 length: 12 amino acids.

This clonotype appeared many times. This rearrangement joins TRBV9 to TRBJ1-5; D possibly corresponds to TRBD1 (5 bases). There are 14 residues in the CDR3. Trimming pared 0 bases from V and 2 bases from J, leaving 6 bases between. The V gene's germline CDR1 is SGDLS and CDR2 YYNGEE. The CDR3, as DNA: TGTGCCAGCAGCGTAGAAGGGGGCAATCAGCCCCAGCATTTT. It yields the protein CASSVEGGNQPQHF. The whole variable domain, remainder taken from reference TRBV9 and TRBJ1-5, is DSGVTQTPKHLITATGQRVTLRCSPRSGDLSVYWYQQSLDQGLQFLIQYYNGEERAKGNILERFSAQQFPDLHSELNLSSLELGDSALYFCASSVEGGNQPQHFGDGTRLSIL.

This clonotype was seen at least ten times. The chain links TRBV4-1 to TRBJ2-7; 12 positions agree with TRBD1. CDR1 is MGHRA and CDR2 is YSYEKL in the germline V gene. CDR3 length: 18 residues. Trimming removed 0 bases from V and 4 bases from J; junction bases left unmatched: 10. Here the CDR3 reads CASSQEILGDRGPYEQYV. CDR3 coding DNA: TGCGCCAGCAGCCAAGAAATCTTGGGGGACAGGGGGCCTTACGAGCAGTACGTC.

This clonotype was counted between two and nine times. The chain carries TRBV6-5 and TRBJ1-2; D may be TRBD1 (5 bases). Germline values: CDR1 MNHEY, CDR2 SVGAGI. Trimming left V 0 bases short and J 4 bases short, with 18 bases between. This CDR3 is 17 amino acids long. CDR3 in DNA: TGTGCCAGCAGTTACTCTCATACGTGGGCAGGGTCCTATGGCTACACCTTC. It encodes CASSYSHTWAGSYGYTF.

Worth noting for this clonotype: The junction departs from germline at one end; a sequencing error may be responsible. J is TRBJ2-4 and V is TRBV7-2; 11 nucleotides align to TRBD1. The CDR3 has 12 amino acids. Germline CDR1 SGHTA, CDR2 FQGNSA. The CDR3 loop reads CASSRDRGNWDF. The CDR3 nucleotides read TGTGCCAGCAGCAGGGACAGGGGGAATTGGGACTTC.

This clonotype was seen many times. This rearrangement joins TRBV15 to TRBJ2-7, with D uncertain. Germline loops: CDR1 LNHNV, CDR2 YYDKDF (reference sequence). V was clipped by 5 bases and J by 0 bases, with 11 bases between them. CDR3 length: 14 residues. CDR3 sequence: CATSSAGSSYEQYF. CDR3 in DNA: TGTGCCACCAGCTCCGCCGGTTCCTCCTACGAGCAGTACTTC.

This clonotype appeared a few times. The chain is built from TRBV29-1 and TRBJ2-6; D ambiguous. V was shortened by 5 bases and J by 1 base, with 6 bases between the two germline ends. The CDR3 consists of 13 residues. The germline gives CDR1 SQVTM, CDR2 ANQGSEA. The CDR3 loop reads CSVFKSGANVLTF. CDR3 DNA: TGCAGCGTTTTCAAATCTGGGGCCAACGTCCTGACTTTC.